Given below is one TCR beta chain in context. Relapses following autologous stem cell transplantation were seen in all patients, with brentuximab vedotin exposure varying. CD8+ T cells were isolated from thawed PBMCs by magnetic negative selection. TCRdb's table, derived via immunoSEQ multiplex PCR, lists solely in-frame clones and lacks some. The data hold 25,000 to 30,000 clones, with 80% to 90% observed a single time. The data are from a study of PD-1 blockade in classical Hodgkin lymphoma. Germline V CDR1 and CDR2: WNHNN, SYGVQD (reference sequence). The CDR3 sequence is 16 residues long. V was clipped by 3 bases and J by 6 bases, with 19 bases between them.

J is TRBJ2-3 and V is TRBV10-1; D possibly corresponds to TRBD2 (7 bases). The source is a human donor with classical Hodgkin lymphoma. Sequenced material: CD8+ T cells from blood, taken at baseline. CDR3 bases: TGCGCCAGCAGTGACGGCGGGGGCCGGGTGCTGGATACGCAGTATTTT. Its translation: CASSDGGGRVLDTQYF.